What follows are 5 T cell receptor beta chains derived from one specimen sequenced in a study of blood T cell repertoires in COVID-19. TCRdb keeps only in-frame clones here, not all; method: immunoSEQ multiplex PCR. The repertoire includes roughly 190,000 clones, 80% to 85% of them detected once, and roughly a fifth sits in the top ten. The sequencing input was peripheral blood. These receptors were collected from a human donor in a cohort sampled during active COVID-19.

This clone was counted a few times. The chain uses TRBV4-1 and TRBJ1-6; no clear D. V was clipped by 4 bases and J by 9 bases, with 19 bases between them. The V gene's germline CDR1 is MGHRA and CDR2 YSYEKL. This CDR3 is built from 16 residues. CDR3 bases: TGCGCCAGCAGCCCATTGGGAACAGCCCGGGGTTCACCCCTCCACTTT. This encodes CASSPLGTARGSPLHF.

This sequence joins TRBV5-1 and TRBJ1-1; 8 bases are shared with TRBD1. The CDR3 runs to 14 residues. The germline V gene has CDR1 SGHRS and CDR2 YFSETQ. Trimming cost V 4 bases and J 2 bases; bases outside gene matches: 4. In DNA form, the CDR3 reads TGCGCCAGCAGCGGACAGGGTTTTAACACTGAAGCTTTCTTT. It is translated as CASSGQGFNTEAFF.

This chain joins TRBV11-2 and TRBJ2-1; 7 bases match TRBD1. CDR1 is SGHAT and CDR2 is FQNNGV in the germline V gene. This CDR3 contains 15 residues. J gave up 5 bases and V 5 bases, and 9 bases lay outside the gene matches. The DNA of the CDR3 is TGTGCCAGCAGCCGCCGGACAGGTCGGGACAATGAGCAGTTCTTC. Translation: CASSRRTGRDNEQFF.

The rearrangement joins TRBV4-2 to TRBJ2-3; 7 bases agree with TRBD2. The CDR3 loop spans 17 amino acids. J gave up 3 bases and V 2 bases, and 11 bases lay outside the gene matches. Germline V gene data show CDR1 as LGHNA and CDR2 as YNFKEQ. Here the CDR3 reads CASSQSTGGETTDTQYF. CDR3 coding DNA: TGTGCCAGCAGCCAATCGACTGGGGGGGAGACGACAGATACGCAGTATTTT.

This rearrangement joins TRBV5-1 to TRBJ2-7; TRBD1 agrees at 10 bases. J gave up 1 base and V 0 bases, and 1 base lay outside the gene matches. The CDR3 has 15 residues. Germline-derived CDR1 and CDR2 are SGHRS and YFSETQ. CDR3 residues: CASSLADRGSYEQYF. The CDR3 bases are TGCGCCAGCAGCTTGGCGGACAGGGGGTCCTACGAGCAGTACTTC. Using reference TRBV5-1 and TRBJ2-7 for the parts outside the CDR3, the full variable domain is KAGVTQTPRYLIKTRGQQVTLSCSPISGHRSVSWYQQTPGQGLQFLFEYFSETQRNKGNFPGRFSGRQFSNSRSEMNVSTLELGDSALYLCASSLADRGSYEQYFGPGTRLTVT.